These 7 T cell receptor beta chains were all obtained from the same sample, sequenced in a study of T cell responses to AZD1222 COVID-19 vaccine. Here immunoSEQ multiplex PCR was the method, and the copy in TCRdb shows in-frame clones only, minus some. The table shows about 110,000 clones, with roughly 88% occurring only once. This specimen was peripheral blood, taken on day 0 of AZD1222 vaccination. The receptors shown here come from an adult in good health.

This chain uses TRBV9 with TRBJ2-3, with 8 bases aligning to TRBD2. Losses at the gene ends were 0 bases for V and 5 bases for J; bases not matched to a gene: 5. Germline values: CDR1 SGDLS, CDR2 YYNGEE. There are 15 residues in the CDR3. This CDR3 is CASSVAGGLGDTQYF. As DNA, the CDR3 is TGTGCCAGCAGCGTAGCGGGGGGGCTTGGAGATACGCAGTATTTT.

The chain links TRBV6-5 to TRBJ1-2, with 11 positions matching TRBD1. With 6 bases clipped from V and 7 bases from J, the junction kept 4 bases outside the gene matches. Germline V gene data show CDR1 as MNHEY and CDR2 as SVGAGI. The CDR3 length is 13 residues. CDR3 coding DNA: TGTGCCAGCAGCTTGGGACAGGGGGTTGGCTACACCTTC. It is translated as CASSLGQGVGYTF.

This clone was seen a few times. The gene calls are TRBV4-3 and TRBJ1-1; TRBD1 might be the D (6 bases). V was clipped by 0 bases and J by 7 bases, with 12 bases between them. Per the germline V gene, CDR1 is LGHNA and CDR2 is YSLEER. This CDR3 has 14 residues. Here the CDR3 reads CASSQDPDRYEAFF. The CDR3 DNA reads TGCGCCAGCAGCCAAGACCCGGACAGATATGAAGCTTTCTTT.

CDR3 protein: CASNILGNTEAFF. The CDR3 DNA sequence: TGTGCCAGCAACATTCTAGGGAACACTGAAGCTTTCTTT. V gene TRBV5-6 combines with J gene TRBJ1-1; no definite D call. Germline-derived CDR1 and CDR2 are SGHDT and YYEEEE. This CDR3 is built from 13 residues. Between the trimmed V and J ends, which lost 6 bases and 1 base, there was a span of 10 bases.

This chain connects TRBV3-1 (or the pseudogene TRBV3-2) to TRBJ2-2; 7 positions match TRBD1. V dropped 8 bases and J dropped 7; count of bases not matched to a gene: 7. The CDR3 consists of 13 residues. The germline V gene encodes CDR1 LGHDT and CDR2 YNNKEL (reference sequence). CDR3 amino acids: CASAEGGHGELFF. For the CDR3, the DNA is TGTGCCAGCGCCGAAGGGGGCCACGGGGAGCTGTTTTTT.

The table lists this clone with a count of one. The genes are TRBV18 and TRBJ1-1; TRBD1 agrees at 8 bases. The CDR3 length is 15 residues. The V gene end was trimmed by 3 bases and the J gene end by 1 base; junction bases not matched to a gene: 4. Germline V gene data show CDR1 as KGHSH and CDR2 as LQKENI. CDR3 sequence reads: CASSPRGLRNTEAFF. CDR3 bases: TGTGCCAGCTCACCCAGGGGGCTTCGGAACACTGAAGCTTTCTTT.

J is TRBJ2-5 and V is TRBV7-9; a weak D match, TRBD1 (5 bases). From germline, CDR1 is SEHNR and CDR2 FQNEAQ (reference sequence). The CDR3 extends over 12 amino acids. V lost 6 bases and J lost 5, with 10 bases in between. CDR3 sequence reads: CASSGAKETQYF. The CDR3 DNA is TGTGCCAGCAGTGGGGCAAAGGAGACCCAGTACTTC.